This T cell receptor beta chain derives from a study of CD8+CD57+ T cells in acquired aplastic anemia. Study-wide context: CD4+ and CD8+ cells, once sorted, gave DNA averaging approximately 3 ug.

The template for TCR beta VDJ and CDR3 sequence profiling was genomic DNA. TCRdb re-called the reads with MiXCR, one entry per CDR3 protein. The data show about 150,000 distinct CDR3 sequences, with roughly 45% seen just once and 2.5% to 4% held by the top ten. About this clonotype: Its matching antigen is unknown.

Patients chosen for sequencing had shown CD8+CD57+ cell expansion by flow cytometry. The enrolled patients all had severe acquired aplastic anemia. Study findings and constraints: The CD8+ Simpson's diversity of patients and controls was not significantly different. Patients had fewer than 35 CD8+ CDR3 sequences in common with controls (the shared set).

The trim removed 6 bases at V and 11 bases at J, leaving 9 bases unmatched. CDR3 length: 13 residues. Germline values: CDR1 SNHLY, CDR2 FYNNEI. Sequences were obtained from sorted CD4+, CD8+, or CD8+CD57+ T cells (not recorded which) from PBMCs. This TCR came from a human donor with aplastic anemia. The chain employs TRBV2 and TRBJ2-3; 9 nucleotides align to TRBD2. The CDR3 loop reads CASRGGGDDEQYF. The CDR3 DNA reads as TGTGCCAGCAGAGGCGGGGGGGACGATGAGCAGTATTTT.